These 27 T cell receptor beta chains were sequenced from one sample in a study of early T cells in non-severe SARS-CoV-2 infection. TCRdb re-derived calls from the 5' RACE reads in MiXCR, one entry per CDR3 protein. The sample lists about 80,000 distinct CDR3 sequences, over 4% occurring once. The sample in question was whole blood, obtained at baseline. These receptors came from an adult who was a healthcare worker with PCR-confirmed SARS-CoV-2 infection or an uninfected control (not recorded which).

This clonotype was seen many times. This chain connects TRBV27 to TRBJ2-3, with 9 bases aligning to TRBD2. The CDR3 extends over 15 amino acids. After removal of 6 bases from V and 1 base from J, the junction contained 5 bases not matched to a gene. From germline, CDR1 is MNHEY and CDR2 SMNVEV (reference sequence). CDR3 sequence: CASRPWTSGTDTQYF. The CDR3 nucleotides read TGTGCCAGCAGGCCTTGGACTAGCGGCACAGATACGCAGTATTTT.

There are a few counts of this clonotype. J is TRBJ2-1 and V is TRBV7-8; D call uncertain. This CDR3 is built from 16 residues. V dropped 1 base and J dropped 0 bases, with 10 bases sitting between them. The V gene's germline CDR1 is SGHVS and CDR2 FQNEAQ. The CDR3 here is CASSLGLPSSYNEQFF. The CDR3 coding sequence is TGTGCCAGCAGCTTAGGTCTACCGAGCTCCTACAATGAGCAGTTCTTC.

Only a few counts were recorded for this clonotype. The rearrangement uses TRBV2 and TRBJ2-7, with D tentatively TRBD1 (6 bases). Germline V gene data show CDR1 as SNHLY and CDR2 as FYNNEI. Between the trimmed V and J ends, which lost 1 base and 1 base, there was a span of 11 bases. This CDR3 has 15 amino acids. The CDR3 is CASSEGTAVSYEQYF. CDR3 nucleotides: TGTGCCAGCAGTGAAGGGACAGCAGTATCCTACGAGCAGTACTTC.

This clonotype was observed a single time. This chain joins TRBV5-8 and TRBJ2-6; 7 bases align to TRBD1. With 4 bases clipped from V and 2 bases from J, the junction kept 12 bases outside the gene matches. This CDR3 has 18 amino acids. Germline V lookup: CDR1 SGHTS, CDR2 YDEGEE. In nucleotides, the CDR3 is TGTGCCAGCAGCCAGGGACAGATTCTAACCCCTGGGGCCAACGTCCTGACTTTC. Amino acid sequence: CASSQGQILTPGANVLTF.

This clonotype was seen repeatedly, ten times or more. J is TRBJ2-1 and V is TRBV7-9, with unresolved D. The V end lost 3 bases, the J end lost 7 bases, and 7 bases lay between the germline ends. The CDR3 runs 12 residues. Germline values: CDR1 SEHNR, CDR2 FQNEAQ (reference sequence). CDR3 region: CASSLTGNEQFF. In nucleotides, the CDR3 is TGTGCCAGCAGCTTGACGGGTAATGAGCAGTTCTTC.

This clonotype appeared a few times. V is TRBV15 and J is TRBJ2-1; 8 bases map to TRBD1. Per germline, CDR1 LNHNV and CDR2 YYDKDF (reference sequence). The CDR3 is 14 residues long. V lost 3 bases to trimming and J lost 7 bases; unmatched junction nucleotides: 5. The CDR3 DNA reads TGTGCCACCAGCAGGGCCGGGACAGGTAATGAGCAGTTCTTC. Protein sequence: CATSRAGTGNEQFF.

The chain joins TRBV27 to TRBJ2-1; the D gene is possibly TRBD2 (5 bases). This CDR3 contains 15 residues. Germline V gives CDR1 MNHEY, CDR2 SMNVEV (reference sequence). Trimming pared 5 bases from V and 1 base from J, leaving 12 bases between. DNA for the CDR3: TGTGCCAGCAGTGGAACTAGGGCGTCCTACAATGAGCAGTTCTTC. Protein: CASSGTRASYNEQFF.

This clonotype ranks as large. The chain uses TRBV25-1 and TRBJ2-1, with D perhaps matching TRBD1 (5 bases). CDR1 and CDR2 (germline): MGHDK, SYGVNS. The length of the CDR3 is 12 residues. V lost 5 bases and J lost 10, with 12 bases in between. The CDR3 DNA reads as TGTGCCAGCAGTTTAGGGGCGTACGAGCAGTTCTTC. It encodes CASSLGAYEQFF.

This clonotype was seen ten or more times. This sequence joins TRBV5-1 and TRBJ1-2; unclear D gene. Germline V lookup: CDR1 SGHRS, CDR2 YFSETQ. With 6 bases removed from V and 0 bases from J, the gap between germline ends came to 18 bases. There are 16 residues in the CDR3. The CDR3 nucleotides are TGCGCCAGCACCGTATCTGACGGAGCAGCTAACTATGGCTACACCTTC. This encodes CASTVSDGAANYGYTF.

The chain employs TRBV5-4 and TRBJ2-1; 10 bases fit TRBD2. The CDR3 is 15 residues long. J lost 8 bases, V lost 4 bases, and 9 bases had no gene match. Per germline, CDR1 SGHNT and CDR2 YYREEE (reference sequence). The CDR3 spells CASSRAGGPYDEQFF. In DNA, the CDR3 is TGTGCCAGCAGCCGAGCGGGAGGGCCGTACGATGAGCAGTTCTTC. The complete variable domain, with remaining parts taken from reference TRBV5-4 and TRBJ2-1, reads ETGVTQSPTHLIKTRGQQVTLRCSSQSGHNTVSWYQQALGQGPQFIFQYYREEENGRGNFPPRFSGLQFPNYSSELNVNALELDDSALYLCASSRAGGPYDEQFFGPGTRLTVL.

This clonotype was observed at least ten times. The chain joins TRBV18 to TRBJ2-1, with D possibly being TRBD2 (5 bases). This CDR3 region has 14 residues. V lost 5 bases and J 9 bases, leaving 17 bases between the germline ends. Germline CDR1 reads KGHSH; CDR2 reads LQKENI. DNA for the CDR3: TGTGCCAGCTCAGAGTCCAGGACCGGAGGTGAGCAGTTCTTC. Protein sequence: CASSESRTGGEQFF.

This clonotype was seen many times. V usage is TRBV12-3 or TRBV12-4 and J usage is TRBJ2-4; tentatively, D is TRBD2 (6 bases). This CDR3 has 16 amino acids. V shed 0 bases and J shed 8 bases, with 17 bases lying between them. DNA for the CDR3: TGTGCCAGCAGTTTAGCGCGCTGGCGGGATGGGGACATTCAGTACTTC. This codes for CASSLARWRDGDIQYF.

This clonotype has only a few counts. The CDR3 protein is CSAQSPDTDSYEQYF. Written as DNA, the CDR3 is TGCAGTGCTCAAAGTCCGGACACCGACTCCTACGAGCAGTACTTC. The V and J genes are TRBV20-1 and TRBJ2-7; maybe TRBD1 (5 bases). CDR3 length: 15 amino acids. Germline values: CDR1 DFQATT, CDR2 SNEGSKA (reference sequence). V dropped 5 bases and J dropped 0 bases, with 17 bases sitting between them.

This clonotype has a count of ten or more. V gene TRBV11-2 combines with J gene TRBJ1-6; 12 positions match TRBD1. After removal of 5 bases from V and 7 bases from J, the junction contained 6 bases not matched to a gene. CDR1 is SGHAT, CDR2 FQNNGV, per germline. The CDR3 totals 16 residues. CDR3 residues: CASSLGTGGVNSPLHF. The CDR3 DNA is TGTGCCAGCAGCCTAGGGACAGGGGGCGTAAATTCACCCCTCCACTTT.

This clonotype was seen ten or more times. This rearrangement joins TRBV7-9 to TRBJ2-7; TRBD2 might be the D (5 bases). Germline V CDR1 and CDR2: SEHNR, FQNEAQ (reference sequence). The length of the CDR3 is 13 residues. V dropped 6 bases and J dropped 3 bases, with 12 bases sitting between them. CDR3 bases: TGTGCCAGCAGTCCCCGGGGTCGCTACGAGCAGTACTTC. It codes for CASSPRGRYEQYF. Together with reference TRBV7-9 and TRBJ2-7, the CDR3 gives the full variable domain: DTGVSQNPRHKITKRGQNVTFRCDPISEHNRLYWYRQTLGQGPEFLTYFQNEAQLEKSRLLSDRFSAERPKGSFSTLEIQRTEQGDSAMYLCASSPRGRYEQYFGPGTRLTVT.

This clonotype has more than one count but fewer than ten. In DNA, the CDR3 is TGCGCCAGCAGCTTTGCACAGTTGAACACTGAAGCTTTCTTT. Translation: CASSFAQLNTEAFF. The V call is TRBV5-1, the J call TRBJ1-1; D call uncertain. V lost 2 bases and J lost 0, with 8 bases in between. The CDR3 has 14 residues. Germline-derived CDR1 and CDR2 are SGHRS and YFSETQ.

The chain has TRBV19 and TRBJ1-2, with D maybe TRBD1 (6 bases). The germline V and J ends were trimmed by 0 bases and 3 bases, with 11 bases remaining between them. Germline V gene sequence: CDR1 LNHDA, CDR2 SQIVND (reference sequence). CDR3 length equals 15 residues. The CDR3 protein is CASSIDRDTYYGYTF. The CDR3 bases are TGTGCCAGTAGTATAGACCGGGACACCTACTATGGCTACACCTTC.

The table lists this clonotype with a few counts. The chain employs TRBV7-2 and TRBJ2-1; D may be TRBD2 (6 bases). The V end was cut by 7 bases, the J end by 2 bases, with 24 bases between. This CDR3 region has 18 residues. Per the germline V gene, CDR1 is SGHTA and CDR2 is FQGNSA. The CDR3 loop is CASTPVGGQGSAYNEQFF. CDR3 nucleotides: TGTGCCAGCACCCCCGTAGGAGGGCAGGGATCAGCCTACAATGAGCAGTTCTTC.

This clonotype was observed many times. The gene calls are TRBV20-1 and TRBJ2-3, with a possible D match to TRBD2 (6 bases). From germline, CDR1 is DFQATT and CDR2 SNEGSKA (reference sequence). With 8 bases removed from V and 2 bases from J, the gap between germline ends came to 14 bases. CDR3 length: 13 amino acids. CDR3 residues: CSRSAGLTDTQYF. The CDR3 DNA sequence: TGCAGTCGGTCGGCGGGGCTCACAGATACGCAGTATTTT.

This clonotype was recorded at least ten times. The chain links TRBV19 to TRBJ2-1; 11 nucleotides agree with TRBD2. The CDR3 has 17 residues. Germline V gene lookup returns CDR1 LNHDA and CDR2 SQIVND (reference sequence). Trimming took 7 bases from V and 2 from J; bases not matched to a gene: 10. The DNA of the CDR3 is TGTGCCAGTACTAAAAAGGGGACTAGCGGCCCCTACAATGAGCAGTTCTTC. Amino acids: CASTKKGTSGPYNEQFF.

In DNA, the CDR3 is TGTGCCAGCTCACCACAAACTACTCCGGGAAATCAGCCCCAGCATTTT. Its protein is CASSPQTTPGNQPQHF. The V and J genes are TRBV18 and TRBJ1-5; D unclear. Germline V gene lookup returns CDR1 KGHSH and CDR2 LQKENI. Trimming removed 1 base at V and 4 bases at J, with 14 bases between. There are 16 residues in the CDR3.

The chain has TRBV10-3 and TRBJ1-2, with 10 bases fitting TRBD1. Germline CDR1 ENHRY, CDR2 SYGVKD. Trimming at V came to 3 bases and at J to 6 bases, leaving 10 bases not matched to a gene. CDR3 length: 16 residues. CDR3 sequence: CAISDGWTGGEDGYTF. CDR3 nucleotide sequence: TGTGCCATCAGTGATGGCTGGACAGGGGGAGAGGATGGCTACACCTTC.

This clonotype was found many times. The V and J genes are TRBV6-5 and TRBJ1-5; 7 bases map to TRBD1. The CDR3 sequence is 16 residues long. The germline CDR1 and CDR2 sequences are MNHEY and SVGAGI. After removal of 5 bases from V and 3 bases from J, the junction contained 10 bases not matched to a gene. The CDR3 reads CASSPYTTGINQPQHF. The DNA for the CDR3 is TGTGCCAGCAGTCCGTATACGACAGGGATCAATCAGCCCCAGCATTTT.

This clonotype was found many times. This chain uses TRBV20-1 with TRBJ2-1; 8 bases match TRBD2. With V trimmed by 7 bases and J by 5 bases, 10 bases remained unmatched. Per germline, CDR1 DFQATT and CDR2 SNEGSKA (reference sequence). The CDR3 sequence is 14 residues long. The chain's CDR3 is CSVLGLAGDNEQFF. CDR3 coding DNA: TGCAGTGTGCTTGGCCTAGCGGGCGACAATGAGCAGTTCTTC.

This clonotype was counted at least ten times. The chain uses TRBV12-3 or TRBV12-4 and TRBJ2-1; D remains unclear. There are 12 residues in the CDR3. V dropped 5 bases and J dropped 7 bases, with 9 bases sitting between them. Written as DNA, the CDR3 is TGTGCCAGCAGTACGCGTCGGAATGAGCAGTTCTTC. Translated, it gives CASSTRRNEQFF.

This clonotype has at least ten counts. V and J are TRBV7-6 and TRBJ1-5; D gene ambiguous. Germline CDR1 reads SGHVS; CDR2 reads FNYEAQ. The CDR3 spans 14 residues. V shed 1 base and J shed 6 bases, with 10 bases lying between them. CDR3 in DNA: TGTGCCAGCAGCTTAGGAATAGGAGGTCAGCCCCAGCATTTT. As protein: CASSLGIGGQPQHF.

Only a few counts were recorded for this clonotype. The rearrangement joins TRBV7-3 to TRBJ2-2; D may be TRBD1 or TRBD2 (6 bases each). This CDR3 has 16 amino acids. The ends were cut back, 5 bases at V and 2 bases at J, with 15 bases in the middle. The V gene's germline CDR1 is SGHTA and CDR2 FQGTGA. This chain's CDR3 is CASSLGLGGNTGELFF. CDR3 in DNA: TGTGCCAGCAGCCTTGGACTGGGGGGCAACACCGGGGAGCTGTTTTTT.